What follows are 18 T cell receptor beta chains derived from one specimen sequenced in a study of T cells after yellow fever vaccination. TCRdb passed the 5' RACE reads through MiXCR, listing each CDR3 protein once. The sample yields about 400,000 distinct CDR3 sequences, 6.2% seen once. The source was PBMCs, collected 5 days after the yellow fever booster vaccination. All receptors derive from a young man who received the YFV17D yellow fever vaccine.

The chain is built from TRBV19 and TRBJ2-3; D ambiguous. The germline gives CDR1 LNHDA, CDR2 SQIVND (reference sequence). The CDR3 runs to 14 residues. V lost 6 bases, J lost 1 base, and 11 bases lay in between. The DNA for the CDR3 is TGTGCCAGTAGAGCTGAACCGGGCACAGATACGCAGTATTTT. It codes for CASRAEPGTDTQYF.

The chain uses TRBV20-1 and TRBJ2-7; 8 nucleotides agree with TRBD1. Germline CDR1 DFQATT, CDR2 SNEGSKA (reference sequence). Trimming removed 2 bases from V and 2 bases from J; junction bases left unmatched: 8. The CDR3 consists of 15 residues. CDR3 sequence (DNA): TGCAGTGCTAGAAACCGGGACAGGAGAACCTACGAGCAGTACTTC. Its translation is CSARNRDRRTYEQYF.

The table lists this clonotype with many counts. V is TRBV2 and J is TRBJ2-3; 12 bases are a match to TRBD1. The CDR3 has 15 residues. V was clipped by 6 bases and J by 6 bases; unmatched bases: 7. Looked up from germline, CDR1 is SNHLY and CDR2 is FYNNEI. Written as DNA, the CDR3 is TGTGCCAGCAGAGACGGGACAGGGGGCCGGGATACGCAGTATTTT. Encoded protein: CASRDGTGGRDTQYF.

This clonotype was counted many times. The J gene is TRBJ2-3, the V gene TRBV12-3 or TRBV12-4; tentatively, D is TRBD1 or TRBD2 (5 bases each). V lost 1 base to trimming and J lost 14 bases, with 13 bases between them. The CDR3 is 12 amino acids. For the CDR3, the DNA is TGTGCCAGCAGTTTAGTCGGGGCAGGACTGTATTTT. Its translation: CASSLVGAGLYF.

This clonotype was found many times. V gene TRBV9 combines with J gene TRBJ2-7; D remains unclear. V lost 0 bases and J 6 bases, leaving 10 bases between the germline ends. CDR1 is SGDLS and CDR2 is YYNGEE in the germline V gene. The CDR3 contains 13 residues. The CDR3 DNA reads as TGTGCCAGCAGCGTAGCTACCTATACCGAGCAGTACTTC. It yields the protein CASSVATYTEQYF.

This clonotype was seen at least ten times. This chain uses TRBV12-3 or TRBV12-4 with TRBJ1-5; TRBD1 is a possible D gene (5 bases). This CDR3 contains 15 residues. V gave up 6 bases and J gave up 2 bases, with 14 bases separating them. CDR3 nucleotide sequence: TGTGCCAGCAGCTATACAGGTCGGGGCAATCAGCCCCAGCATTTT. Translation gives CASSYTGRGNQPQHF.

The chain links TRBV23-1 to TRBJ2-6, with 8 bases lining up with TRBD1. TRBV23-1 is flagged as an ORF with uncertain function. V was pared by 8 bases and J by 4 bases, with 10 bases of the junction left unmatched. This CDR3 comprises 16 residues. The CDR3 DNA reads TGCGCCAGCGGGAACGAGACAGGGGCCGGGGCCAACGTCCTGACTTTC. Its protein product is CASGNETGAGANVLTF.

At least ten counts were recorded for this clonotype. V gene TRBV27 combines with J gene TRBJ2-5; tentatively, D is TRBD1 (5 bases). V lost 3 bases, J lost 4 bases, and 15 bases lay in between. CDR3 length: 15 residues. From germline, CDR1 is MNHEY and CDR2 SMNVEV (reference sequence). CDR3 bases: TGTGCCAGCAGTTTGGCAGGGATGTCAAGAGAGACCCAGTACTTC. Amino acids: CASSLAGMSRETQYF.

This clonotype was recorded many times. This sequence joins TRBV4-3 and TRBJ2-7; TRBD2 matches 12 bases. The CDR3 spans 18 residues. Germline CDR1 and CDR2: LGHNA and YSLEER. The ends lost 0 bases at V and 5 bases at J; junction bases unmatched: 11. The CDR3 DNA reads TGCGCCAGCAGCCAAGATTTTAGTACGACTAGCGGGAGACACGAGCAGTACTTC. It codes for CASSQDFSTTSGRHEQYF.

This clonotype was counted a few times. This chain uses TRBV11-2 with TRBJ2-1; tentatively, D is TRBD2 (5 bases). CDR1 SGHAT and CDR2 FQNNGV come from the germline V gene. The V end was cut by 5 bases, the J end by 6 bases, with 11 bases between. This CDR3 is built from 13 residues. CDR3 amino acids: CASSAGLLNEQFF. The DNA for the CDR3 is TGTGCCAGCAGCGCCGGACTTCTCAATGAGCAGTTCTTC.

This chain joins TRBV12-3 or TRBV12-4 and TRBJ2-7; 9 bases align to TRBD1. The CDR3 loop spans 15 amino acids. With 5 bases clipped from V and 3 bases from J, the junction kept 8 bases outside the gene matches. The CDR3 region has the DNA TGTGCCAGCAGTCCAACCTGGACAGGGGACTACGAGCAGTACTTC. The encoded protein is CASSPTWTGDYEQYF.

This clonotype was recorded at least ten times. V and J are TRBV7-9 and TRBJ2-5; the D is unclear. In germline, CDR1 is SEHNR, CDR2 FQNEAQ (reference sequence). V was shortened by 7 bases and J by 4 bases, with 10 bases between the two germline ends. This CDR3 has 12 amino acids. The CDR3 protein is CASTTLGETQYF. The CDR3 nucleotides read TGTGCCAGCACCACTCTGGGAGAGACCCAGTACTTC.

The sample holds a few counts of this clonotype. The chain is built from TRBV4-1 and TRBJ2-3; no reliable D call. The CDR3 is 14 residues long. With 0 bases removed from V and 0 bases from J, the gap between germline ends came to 4 bases. CDR1 is MGHRA, CDR2 YSYEKL, per germline. The CDR3: CASSQEQSTDTQYF. The CDR3 DNA follows: TGCGCCAGCAGCCAAGAACAAAGCACAGATACGCAGTATTTT.

This clonotype was observed a handful of times. J is TRBJ1-2 and V is TRBV4-3; D is unclear. The CDR3 spans 15 residues. The ends were cut back, 0 bases at V and 4 bases at J, with 12 bases in the middle. Germline loops: CDR1 LGHNA, CDR2 YSLEER. This CDR3 is CASSQEHSSSYGYTF. The DNA for the CDR3 is TGCGCCAGCAGCCAAGAGCACAGCTCTTCCTATGGCTACACCTTC.

This clonotype showed up just a few times. The chain uses TRBV29-1 and TRBJ2-3; 9 nucleotides agree with TRBD2. The ends lost 6 bases at V and 3 bases at J; junction bases unmatched: 10. This CDR3 has 15 residues. CDR1 SQVTM and CDR2 ANQGSEA come from the germline V gene. Written as DNA, the CDR3 is TGCAGCGTCGACCTTAGCGGGAGAAAGACAGATACGCAGTATTTT. Its translation: CSVDLSGRKTDTQYF.

The chain recombines TRBV20-1 with TRBJ1-1; unclear D gene. The CDR3 is 14 residues long. V was cut by 1 base and J by 1 base, with 10 bases left in between. Looked up from germline, CDR1 is DFQATT and CDR2 is SNEGSKA (reference sequence). The CDR3 reads CSARVGGENTEAFF. The CDR3 DNA is TGCAGTGCTAGAGTTGGAGGCGAGAACACTGAAGCTTTCTTT.

This chain uses TRBV7-2 with TRBJ2-7, with D possibly TRBD2 on 6 matching bases. V was shortened by 5 bases and J by 3 bases, with 14 bases between the two germline ends. Germline V lookup: CDR1 SGHTA, CDR2 FQGNSA. The CDR3 covers 14 residues. CDR3 protein: CASSLAGPNYEQYF. The CDR3 bases are TGTGCCAGCAGCCTTGCGGGACCGAACTACGAGCAGTACTTC.

This clonotype was detected a few times. This chain links TRBV5-1 with TRBJ2-2, with 7 positions matching TRBD2. J gave up 6 bases and V 4 bases, and 6 bases lay outside the gene matches. This CDR3 comprises 14 residues. Germline V CDR1 and CDR2: SGHRS, YFSETQ. This CDR3 is CASSEQREAGELFF. CDR3 in DNA: TGCGCCAGCAGCGAGCAGCGGGAAGCCGGGGAGCTGTTTTTT.